One sample yielded the 2 T cell receptor beta chains listed below, sequenced in a study of T-cell reconstitution after alpha-beta-depleted transplantation in children. Using unique molecular identifiers, the investigators prepared the TCRbeta library. MiXCR, applied by TCRdb to the PCR reads, yields one record per CDR3 protein. The sample consists of a few hundred thousand distinct CDR3 sequences, approximately 42% of them appearing once. Specimen: PBMCs, collected before TCRalphabeta/CD19-depleted stem cell transplant. The origin of the receptors is a girl aged 2-10 years with aplastic anemia, due to receive a stem cell transplant.

The sample holds many counts of this clonotype. The chain uses TRBV9 and TRBJ2-5, with a weak D call TRBD2 (6 bases). V shed 0 bases and J shed 4 bases, with 16 bases lying between them. The CDR3 totals 16 residues. CDR1 and CDR2 (germline): SGDLS, YYNGEE. The DNA of the CDR3 is TGTGCCAGCAGCGTAGGTGCCGCGGGGTCAGGAGAGACCCAGTACTTC. This gives the protein CASSVGAAGSGETQYF.

This clonotype was counted at least ten times. The rearrangement links TRBV5-1 to TRBJ2-1; TRBD2 is a possible D gene (6 bases). Deletions cut 3 bases from V and 1 base from J, with 11 bases between. Germline CDR1 is SGHRS and CDR2 is YFSETQ. The CDR3 spans 15 residues. CDR3 coding DNA: TGCGCCAGCAGCTCGGGGGACCAGTCCTACAATGAGCAGTTCTTC. This sequence encodes CASSSGDQSYNEQFF. Full variable domain (missing parts from reference TRBV5-1 and TRBJ2-1): KAGVTQTPRYLIKTRGQQVTLSCSPISGHRSVSWYQQTPGQGLQFLFEYFSETQRNKGNFPGRFSGRQFSNSRSEMNVSTLELGDSALYLCASSSGDQSYNEQFFGPGTRLTVL.